This T cell receptor (beta chain) was identified during a study of tumor-infiltrating lymphocytes in primary liver carcinoma (dated 2017 in TCRdb). About the study as a whole: Surgical resection was performed in China between late 2015 and 2016 on about 5 patients with histopathologically diagnosed primary liver carcinoma. Technical replicate repertoires showed high reproducibility, with mean shared-clone rates about 0.91 and correlation coefficients above 0.95. Tumors of the five patients were stage T1-T3 N0M0 with maximum diameters of about 4.2 to 10 cm. Across five regions of each liver tumor, along with adjacent normal tissue and blood, the study brought together TCRbeta repertoire sequencing, expression microarrays and whole-exome sequencing. A total of roughly 35 specimens from 5 patients went through TCRbeta repertoire sequencing, namely 25 tumor regions, 5 adjacent noncancerous liver tissues and 5 peripheral blood samples. The five patients, three men and two women aged 30 to 69 years, had hepatocellular carcinoma (four) or combined HCC and intrahepatic cholangiocarcinoma (one). Each sample produced about 3.65 to 7.13 million productive TCRbeta reads, and read depth showed no significant difference between tissue types. Beyond this particular receptor, the publication reports: The top 250 clones made up a significantly larger repertoire fraction in tumors than in blood (p = 0.039). Because only the TCR beta chain was sequenced and unpaired alpha chains were not captured, true repertoire diversity is likely underestimated. Only four or five patients were included in the study, and the authors note that the findings should be validated in a larger study. Repertoire overlap was found to be higher between tumor regions (mean roughly 35%) than between tumor-adjacent (approximately 17%) or tumor-blood (around 14%) pairs, consistent with antigen-driven expansion. Comparison of CD4+ and CD8+ T cell repertoires was precluded by the use of bulk unsorted samples.

Taken from the germline V gene, the CDR1 and CDR2 loops are SGHAT and FQNNGV. The CDR3 starts with the cysteine, ends with the phenylalanine, and has 15 residues. Kept here is only the CDR3 DNA, which spans 45 bases and is read in frame from base 1. A constant-region primer and ProtoScript II reverse transcriptase were used to reverse-transcribe TCRbeta-specific cDNA from around 480 ng total RNA. TCRbeta libraries were built with three nested multiplex PCR rounds, a slightly modified ARM-PCR procedure. The first two PCR rounds used multiplex TRBV1-TRBV30 forward primers with a Cbeta reverse primer, each for approximately 9 cycles. A final 25-cycle PCR with Deep VentR polymerase added sample barcodes and Illumina adapters. Before sequencing, amplicons of 200-500 bp were gel-purified using a QIAquick gel extraction kit. TCRbeta amplicons were sequenced on an Illumina HiSeq 2500 with 250-bp paired-end reads. Turning to the authors' computational methods: Trimmomatic v0.33 was used to quality-trim the reads, and FLASH v1.2.11 was used to merge paired reads so that full CDR3 sequences could be recovered. V, D and J germline segments were assigned to the rearranged TCRbeta sequences using MiGEC v1.2.1b. Clonotype statistics and Shannon-Wiener diversity indices were computed with VDJtools v1.0.0. Except for diversity analysis, only the 250 most abundant clonotypes of each sample were used in subsequent analyses to reduce sampling bias. In TCRdb, the public reads were trimmed at Q25 with fastp and aligned with MiXCR, with productive beta chains retained. One record per CDR3 amino acid sequence lists the most common genes and DNA. In this record, the V and J calls reflect TCRdb's handling and not the investigators' own analysis. The sample records 310,000 or so distinct CDR3 sequences, roughly 60% of which are singletons. Over 15% of the sample lies in the top ten.

RNA from unsorted whole blood was extracted with TRIzol reagent, and germline DNA was obtained with the DNeasy Blood & Tissue kit. Patients had chronic HBV infection and were treatment-naive at sampling. Approximately 4 milliliters of peripheral blood were collected into K2EDTA tubes before surgery. Comment on this clonotype: Its antigen specificity is not known. One end of the junction does not line up with germline, which may come from a read error.

Material: peripheral blood. The source of this sequence is a woman in her 30s with primary liver carcinoma and hepatitis B virus infection. The chain couples TRBV11-2 to TRBJ2-4, with the D gene uncertain. The DNA sequence is TGTGCCAGCAGCTTAGATTGGCGGAGATCAAAGATTCAATACTTC. It codes for CASSLDWRRSKIQYF.